This T cell receptor (beta chain) was recorded in a study of blood T cell repertoires in COVID-19. Only in-frame clones appear in the TCRdb table, and some are missing; sequencing was by immunoSEQ multiplex PCR. The sample holds 250,000 to 400,000 clones, around 90% seen once. The study assigned cohorts using participant-reported clinical history. Germline V gene data show CDR1 as SNHLY and CDR2 as FYNNEI. The V and J ends lost 8 bases and 3 bases, in that order; junction bases with no gene match: 8. CDR3 length: 15 amino acids. The sequenced material came from PBMCs or T cells enriched from blood (not recorded which). This clonotype was obtained from a man aged 60 to 75 who had recovered from COVID-19. The rearrangement uses TRBV2 and TRBJ1-5; 9 bases are shared with TRBD1. CDR3 bases: TGTGCCAGCTGTTCCGGGACAGGGTTCAATCAGCCCCAGCATTTT. Translated: CASCSGTGFNQPQHF.